This T cell receptor beta chain was identified in a study of lymphopenia after photon versus proton radiotherapy. Study findings and constraints: After the lymphocyte nadir, photon-treated repertoires showed oligoclonal expansion, especially of CD8+ Temra cells. Better survival with proton therapy was suggested as possible, not demonstrated. Under photons, naive T cells and diversity fell while effector/memory populations rose.

Clones were read by immunoSEQ multiplex PCR, and TCRdb kept only the in-frame ones, dropping some. The repertoire has more than 20,000 clones, around 84% of them found once; the top ten carry 24%. About this clone: Its specificity is not known.

Germline CDR1 is SQVTM and CDR2 is ANQGSEA. With V trimmed by 7 bases and J by 0 bases, 5 bases remained unmatched. The CDR3 contains 15 residues. The specimen comprised peripheral blood, sampled from a patient treated with photon-based radiotherapy. The chain uses TRBV29-1 and TRBJ2-6, with TRBD1 identical over 8 bases. This receptor was identified in a man aged 35 to 55 with gastric cancer. The CDR3, as DNA: TGCAGCGCCCGACAGGGGAGCTCTGGGGCCAACGTCCTGACTTTC. Translation: CSARQGSSGANVLTF.